This T cell receptor (beta chain) comes out of a study of radiation and T cells in renal cell carcinoma (TCRdb year 2020). A note on the overall study: In total, more than 50 samples underwent TCR beta sequencing: about 25 tumors plus 27 peripheral blood samples. In the roughly 49 samples combined, 4,016,671 unique CDR3 nucleotide sequences were found, encoding about 2.7 million unique CDR3 amino acid sequences. The final blood draw was performed at 4 weeks after radiation, at the same time as nephrectomy.

The paper's findings and limits, for the study overall: An increase in top tumor clonotypes in blood was observed from baseline to 2 weeks post-radiation, followed by contraction by 4 weeks, which was taken to suggest transient expansion of tumor-resident clones. Because no pretreatment tumor biopsies were available, whether clonotypes were present in the tumor at baseline could not be determined. With a single-armed trial design, the study had no way to address how radiation dose or scheduling affects the TCR repertoire. Tracking of blood repertoire dynamics stopped at approximately 4 weeks after treatment, with no follow-up past that point.

TCR beta libraries were generated from genomic DNA with the immunoSEQ kit, following the manufacturer's recommendations. Library preparation used a first multiplex PCR with proprietary primers, then a second PCR adding unique barcodes, with bead cleanups after each round. Each sample batch included a kit-provided positive control reaction and a negative control reaction. The final libraries were assessed on an Agilent 4200 TapeStation D1000 ScreenTape, pooled by volume, and quantified by qPCR. Sequencing was performed on an Illumina NextSeq500 using a MidOutput 150-cycle cartridge, with 156 Read1 cycles, 15 Index1 cycles, and the kit custom primers. The pooled library was loaded at about 0.98 pM, with a roughly 20% PhiX control spiked in. The original pipeline was this. Vendor-processed data were analyzed in R, with a clonotype defined as all T cells sharing the same CDR3 nucleotide sequence. For clone abundance analyses, frequencies were normalized to the 10,000 most abundant clones per sample. Public T cell clones, which averaged fewer than five per sample, were excluded before analysis. Tumor-enriched clonotypes and baseline blood-enriched clonotypes were defined as those with an abundance difference of at least 32-fold between compartments. A beta-binomial differential abundance model was used to identify clonotypes that were expanded or contracted between blood time points. Similarity between tumor and blood repertoires was quantified using the Baroni-Urbani and Buser coefficient, and groups were compared with two-tailed Wilcoxon tests in R. The table was pulled from immuneACCESS by TCRdb, which kept in-frame rearrangements only. Such tables lose some clones; where checked, under half of the loss comes from unresolved V genes, and the rest has no known cause. That table furnishes V, J and clone size, whereas the DNA furnished D and trimming. In this sample the table shows about 83,000 clones, roughly 80% of which occur a single time. The ten biggest clones cover over 2% of the sample.

The CDR3 goes from the cysteine to the phenylalanine over 16 residues. CDR3 DNA is the only sequence kept; it has 48 bases, read in frame from the first base. From V the trimming removes 2 bases and from J it removes 7 bases, while the gene matches leave 9 bases of the junction unaccounted for. According to the germline V gene, CDR1 reads SGHTA and CDR2 reads FQGNSA. Reading the label with the study, this specimen's time point is: blood 4 weeks post-SBRT, at nephrectomy. The sample's treatment or condition label, in plain terms: 15 Gy SBRT to primary tumor, nephrectomy 4 weeks later. Samples were obtained from a clinical trial, in which 15 Gy stereotactic body radiation therapy was delivered to primary renal cell carcinomas and nephrectomy was performed 4 weeks later. Serial peripheral blood from radiation-treated patients was sampled at baseline, 2 weeks and 4 weeks after SBRT to track tumor-enriched clonotypes. Every patient had renal cell carcinoma of clear cell pathology. Genomic DNA for TCR sequencing was prepared using the QIAamp DNA Blood Mini Kit (Qiagen). Samples were included in the analyses only if all quality control checks were passed.

Comments on this clone: Its antigen is still unknown. One base away there is no much larger clone; base qualities are not given.

Sequences were derived from blood, sampled from a patient whose treatment included radiotherapy and nephrectomy. Here the chain combines TRBV7-2 and TRBJ2-1; 9 of the junction bases match TRBD2. The receptor's source is an older woman with renal cell carcinoma. The base sequence is TGTGCCAGCAGCTTATACGGGACTAGCTTGACTAATGAGCAGTTCTTC. Translation gives CASSLYGTSLTNEQFF.